Listed here are 24 T cell receptor beta chains from one sample, sequenced in a study of cytomegalovirus exposure and HLA in healthy donors. PCR primers comprised 60 Vbeta and 13 Jbeta primers. Profiling relied on immunoSEQ multiplex PCR, and the TCRdb table lists in-frame clones only, not all of them. The table lists 95,000 to 150,000 clones, with 0.9% to 1.2% in the top ten. Sequencing was carried out using PBMCs. Receptor source: a man between 18 and 35 years old in good health and CMV-seronegative.

The rearrangement joins TRBV10-1 to TRBJ1-1; 7 positions agree with TRBD1. The junction had 6 bases not matched to a gene; V was cut back by 6 bases and J by 2 bases. There are 14 residues in the CDR3. Germline V gene lookup returns CDR1 WNHNN and CDR2 SYGVQD (reference sequence). The CDR3 spells CASRRDRLNTEAFF. In DNA, the CDR3 is TGCGCCAGCAGAAGGGACAGATTAAACACTGAAGCTTTCTTT.

This sequence joins TRBV4-2 and TRBJ2-7, with TRBD2 matching 7 bases. CDR3 size: 14 residues. Germline CDR1 and CDR2: LGHNA and YNFKEQ. V trimming: 4 bases; J trimming: 2 bases; junction bases outside the gene matches: 5. The CDR3 loop is CASSLPGTTYEQYF. The CDR3 DNA follows: TGTGCCAGCAGCCTTCCCGGGACTACCTACGAGCAGTACTTC.

The chain couples TRBV6-5 to TRBJ2-7; TRBD1 matches 11 bases. With 5 bases clipped from V and 2 bases from J, the junction kept 5 bases outside the gene matches. Germline lookup yields CDR1 MNHEY and CDR2 SVGAGI. The CDR3 has 15 amino acids. The DNA for the CDR3 is TGTGCCAGCAGTCCCTGGACAGGGGGCGCCTACGAGCAGTACTTC. Its translation: CASSPWTGGAYEQYF.

V and J are TRBV30 and TRBJ1-5; D unresolved. Germline V gives CDR1 GTSNPN, CDR2 SVGIG (reference sequence). The V end was cut by 3 bases, the J end by 0 bases, with 3 bases between. The CDR3 extends over 12 amino acids. This CDR3 reads CAWSGSNQPQHF. CDR3 DNA sequence: TGTGCCTGGAGCGGTAGCAATCAGCCCCAGCATTTT.

The gene calls are TRBV6-5 and TRBJ1-5; D is uncertain. The V gene's germline CDR1 is MNHEY and CDR2 SVGAGI. This CDR3 spans 16 amino acids. The V end lost 0 bases, the J end lost 4 bases, and 13 bases lay between the germline ends. This chain's CDR3 is CASSYSGHPGNQPQHF. CDR3 DNA sequence: TGTGCCAGCAGTTACTCCGGCCACCCGGGGAATCAGCCCCAGCATTTT.

The chain couples TRBV28 to TRBJ2-7; weak D call: TRBD2 (5 bases). The CDR3 spans 13 residues. Trimming removed 7 bases from V and 4 bases from J, with 14 bases in between. Germline V lookup: CDR1 MDHEN, CDR2 SYDVKM. CDR3 sequence: CASTLGGYYEQYF. The CDR3 DNA follows: TGTGCCAGCACCCTAGGCGGGTATTACGAGCAGTACTTC.

The CDR3: CASSPSPNQPQHF. The DNA for the CDR3 is TGTGCCAGCAGCCCCAGTCCCAATCAGCCCCAGCATTTT. The chain employs TRBV14 and TRBJ1-5; D gene unclear. Germline V lookup: CDR1 SGHDN, CDR2 FVKESK. Trimming left V 4 bases short and J 3 bases short, with 7 bases between. The CDR3 covers 13 residues. The full variable domain, in which reference TRBV14 and TRBJ1-5 provide the parts outside the CDR3, is EAGVTQFPSHSVIEKGQTVTLRCDPISGHDNLYWYRRVMGKEIKFLLHFVKESKQDESGMPNNRFLAERTGGTYSTLKVQPAELEDSGVYFCASSPSPNQPQHFGDGTRLSIL.

The chain carries TRBV7-9 and TRBJ2-1; D gene ambiguous. V was trimmed by 11 bases and J by 7 bases, leaving 9 bases between them. The CDR3 spans 10 residues. CDR1 is SEHNR and CDR2 is FQNEAQ in the germline V gene (reference sequence). CDR3 sequence (DNA): TGTGCCGCCGCCGGGAATGAGCAGTTCTTC. Protein sequence: CAAAGNEQFF.

The chain carries TRBV5-8 and TRBJ1-5, with 10 bases lining up with TRBD1. The ends lost 6 bases at V and 5 bases at J; junction bases unmatched: 2. From germline, CDR1 is SGHTS and CDR2 YDEGEE. CDR3 length equals 13 residues. CDR3 sequence (DNA): TGTGCCAGCACCGGGACAGGGGATCAGCCCCAGCATTTT. It encodes CASTGTGDQPQHF. Using reference TRBV5-8 and TRBJ1-5 for the parts outside the CDR3, the full variable domain is EAGVTQSPTHLIKTRGQQATLRCSPISGHTSVYWYQQALGLGLQFLLWYDEGEERNRGNFPPRFSGRQFPNYSSELNVNALELEDSALYLCASTGTGDQPQHFGDGTRLSIL.

CDR3 residues: CASSYLDRVYEQYF. In DNA, the CDR3 is TGTGCCAGCAGCTACCTGGACAGGGTCTACGAGCAGTACTTC. The chain combines TRBV5-6 with TRBJ2-7, with TRBD1 matching 8 bases. V shed 3 bases, J shed 3 bases, and the junction held 5 bases outside the gene matches. Looked up from germline, CDR1 is SGHDT and CDR2 is YYEEEE. The CDR3 has 14 amino acids.

The chain carries TRBV9 and TRBJ2-7, with D possibly being TRBD2 (6 bases). Looked up from germline, CDR1 is SGDLS and CDR2 is YYNGEE. The CDR3 consists of 14 residues. The germline V and J ends were trimmed by 0 bases and 3 bases, with 10 bases remaining between them. The CDR3 sequence is CASSVAGGGYEQYF. As DNA, the CDR3 is TGTGCCAGCAGCGTAGCCGGGGGTGGCTACGAGCAGTACTTC.

The rearrangement uses TRBV18 and TRBJ2-1; 10 nucleotides line up with TRBD2. Germline V CDR1 and CDR2: KGHSH, LQKENI. CDR3 length: 16 residues. V was pared by 1 base and J by 7 bases, with 7 bases of the junction left unmatched. CDR3: CASSPRLAGDPNEQFF. CDR3 in DNA: TGTGCCAGCTCACCACGTCTAGCGGGGGACCCAAATGAGCAGTTCTTC.

DNA for the CDR3: TGCGCCAGCAGCTTGAGCACAGGGGGTGGAAGGACTGAAGCTTTCTTT. Translating it yields CASSLSTGGGRTEAFF. J is TRBJ1-1 and V is TRBV5-1, with 8 bases matching TRBD1. Unmatched junction bases numbered 10, after V lost 1 base and J lost 5 bases. The length of the CDR3 is 16 residues. CDR1 SGHRS and CDR2 YFSETQ come from the germline V gene.

The genes are TRBV2 and TRBJ2-1, with a possible D match to TRBD1 (6 bases). Trimming took 7 bases from V and 8 from J, leaving 18 bases between them. From germline, CDR1 is SNHLY and CDR2 FYNNEI. The CDR3 has 14 residues. The CDR3 nucleotides read TGTGCCAGCAACCCGGACAGAGCAGTCGATGAGCAGTTCTTC. Protein product: CASNPDRAVDEQFF.

The chain uses TRBV5-1 and TRBJ2-2; D is uncertain. Trimming pared 4 bases from V and 7 bases from J, leaving 8 bases between. From germline, CDR1 is SGHRS and CDR2 YFSETQ. CDR3 size: 12 residues. CDR3 in DNA: TGCGCCAGCAGCGAGGTGAACGGGGAGCTGTTTTTT. It specifies CASSEVNGELFF.

The chain couples TRBV2 to TRBJ2-5, with 7 positions matching TRBD1. Germline values: CDR1 SNHLY, CDR2 FYNNEI. V dropped 6 bases and J dropped 1; count of bases not matched to a gene: 5. This CDR3 has 14 amino acids. The DNA of the CDR3 is TGTGCCAGCAGAATAGACAGGGCCCAAGAGACCCAGTACTTC. Its translation: CASRIDRAQETQYF.

This sequence joins TRBV4-2 and TRBJ2-5; 12 nucleotides line up with TRBD2. The CDR3 contains 17 residues. Germline CDR1 LGHNA, CDR2 YNFKEQ. The trim removed 3 bases at V and 3 bases at J, leaving 8 bases unmatched. The CDR3 DNA is TGTGCCAGCAGCCAGGTAAGGCCTAGCGGGGGGGAAGAGACCCAGTACTTC. Protein sequence: CASSQVRPSGGEETQYF.

The rearrangement joins TRBV5-1 to TRBJ1-2; possibly TRBD1 for D (6 bases). Germline loops: CDR1 SGHRS, CDR2 YFSETQ. Trimming stripped 3 bases from V and 8 bases from J, with 26 bases between. This CDR3 has 17 amino acids. CDR3 protein: CASSSTLTGLMRVGYTF. The CDR3 nucleotides read TGCGCCAGCAGCTCGACACTGACAGGCCTAATGAGGGTCGGCTACACCTTC.

The J gene is TRBJ2-3, the V gene TRBV28; TRBD2 matches 9 bases. From germline, CDR1 is MDHEN and CDR2 SYDVKM. This CDR3 has 17 amino acids. J was trimmed by 2 bases and V by 1 base; bases with no gene match: 7. The CDR3 reads CASSLLGLAGYTDTQYF. The CDR3 nucleotides are TGTGCCAGCAGTTTATTAGGTCTAGCGGGGTACACAGATACGCAGTATTTT.

The gene calls are TRBV4-2 and TRBJ1-4; D call uncertain. Germline V gene sequence: CDR1 LGHNA, CDR2 YNFKEQ. CDR3 length: 17 amino acids. With 4 bases removed from V and 2 bases from J, the gap between germline ends came to 17 bases. CDR3 region: CASSPRTTGSTNEKLFF. CDR3 DNA sequence: TGTGCCAGCAGCCCCCGTACCACGGGTTCCACTAATGAAAAACTGTTTTTT.

The rearrangement links TRBV28 to TRBJ1-6; TRBD1 matches at 8 bases. Germline-derived CDR1 and CDR2 are MDHEN and SYDVKM. There are 14 residues in the CDR3. Losses at the gene ends were 4 bases for V and 5 bases for J; bases not matched to a gene: 1. The CDR3 DNA follows: TGTGCCAGCAGTTCGACAGGGGATAATTCACCCCTCCACTTT. Protein: CASSSTGDNSPLHF.

The rearrangement joins TRBV9 to TRBJ2-5, with 10 bases lining up with TRBD2. Per germline, CDR1 SGDLS and CDR2 YYNGEE. CDR3 length: 17 residues. Trimming took 5 bases from V and 4 from J; bases not matched to a gene: 14. CDR3 DNA: TGTGCCAGCAGTCTCGGTGGTAGCGGGGGGCGTGGAGAGACCCAGTACTTC. Translating it yields CASSLGGSGGRGETQYF.

The V and J genes are TRBV7-2 and TRBJ2-5; the D is unclear. The germline CDR1 and CDR2 sequences are SGHTA and FQGNSA. This CDR3 is 12 amino acids long. Trimming cost V 1 base and J 7 bases, with 7 bases left between them. In nucleotides, the CDR3 is TGTGCCAGCAGCTTAGGACCGGGGACCCAGTACTTC. It is translated as CASSLGPGTQYF.

The chain recombines TRBV5-1 with TRBJ2-1; weak D call: TRBD2 (5 bases). Trimming stripped 2 bases from V and 7 bases from J, with 19 bases between. In germline, CDR1 is SGHRS, CDR2 YFSETQ. This CDR3 contains 16 residues. CDR3 sequence reads: CASSLLLYSTGNEQFF. DNA for the CDR3: TGCGCCAGCAGCTTACTTCTATACTCAACGGGGAATGAGCAGTTCTTC.